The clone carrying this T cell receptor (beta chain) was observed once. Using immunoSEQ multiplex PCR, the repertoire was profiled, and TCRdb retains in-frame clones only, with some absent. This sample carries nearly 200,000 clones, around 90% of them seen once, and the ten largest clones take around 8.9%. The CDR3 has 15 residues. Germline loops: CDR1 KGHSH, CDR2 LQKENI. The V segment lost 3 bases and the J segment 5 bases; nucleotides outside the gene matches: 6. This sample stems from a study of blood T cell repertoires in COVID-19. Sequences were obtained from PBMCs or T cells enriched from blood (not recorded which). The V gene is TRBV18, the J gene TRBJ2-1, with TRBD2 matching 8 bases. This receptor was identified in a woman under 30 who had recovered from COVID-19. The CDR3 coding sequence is TGTGCCAGCTCACCTATTCGGGGGGGGCACAATGAGCAGTTCTTC. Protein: CASSPIRGGHNEQFF.